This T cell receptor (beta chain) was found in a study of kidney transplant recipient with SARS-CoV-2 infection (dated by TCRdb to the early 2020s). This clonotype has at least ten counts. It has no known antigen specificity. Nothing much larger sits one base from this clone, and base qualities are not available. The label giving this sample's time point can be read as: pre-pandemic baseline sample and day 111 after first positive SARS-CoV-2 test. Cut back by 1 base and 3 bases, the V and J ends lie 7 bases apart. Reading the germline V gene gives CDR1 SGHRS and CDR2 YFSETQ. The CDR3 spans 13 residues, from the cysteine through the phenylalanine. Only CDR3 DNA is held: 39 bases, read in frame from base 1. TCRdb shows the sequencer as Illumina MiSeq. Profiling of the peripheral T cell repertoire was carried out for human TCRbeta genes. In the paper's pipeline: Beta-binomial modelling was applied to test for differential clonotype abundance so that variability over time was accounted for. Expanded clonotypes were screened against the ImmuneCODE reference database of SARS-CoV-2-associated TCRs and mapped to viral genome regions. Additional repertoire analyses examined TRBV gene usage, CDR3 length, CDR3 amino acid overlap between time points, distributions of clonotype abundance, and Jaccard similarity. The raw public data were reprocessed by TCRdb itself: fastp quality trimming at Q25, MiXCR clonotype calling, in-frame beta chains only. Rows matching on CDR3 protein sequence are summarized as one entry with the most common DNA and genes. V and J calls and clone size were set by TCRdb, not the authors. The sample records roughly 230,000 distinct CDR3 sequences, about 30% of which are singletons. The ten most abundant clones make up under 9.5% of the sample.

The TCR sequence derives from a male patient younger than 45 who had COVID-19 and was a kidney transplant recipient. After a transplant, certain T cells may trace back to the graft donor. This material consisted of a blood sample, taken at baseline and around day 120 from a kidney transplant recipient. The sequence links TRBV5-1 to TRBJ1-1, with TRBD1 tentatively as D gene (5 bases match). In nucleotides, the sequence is TGCGCCAGCAGCTTGAAACAGGACACTGAAGCTTTCTTT. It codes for CASSLKQDTEAFF.